This record looks at one T cell receptor (beta chain) sequence and its context. Its target antigen remains unknown. The input lacks base qualities; no much larger clone sits a single base away. Inclusive of the bounding cysteine and phenylalanine, the CDR3 is 15 residues long. The retained sequence is limited to the CDR3, 45 bases, with the frame set at the first base. As encoded in the germline V gene (reference sequence), CDR1 is SEHNR while CDR2 is FQNEAQ. V is trimmed back by 5 bases and J by 2 bases, and the junction contains 9 bases that no gene match accounts for. In Seattle, one collaborating source enrolled patients while the infection was active and tracked those patients longitudinally over the course of disease. Collaborating institutions collected whole blood in K2EDTA tubes following their own protocols. Collaborator samples were shipped for TCRbeta analysis as frozen whole blood, isolated PBMCs, or DNA extracted from either sample type.

TCRbeta CDR3 regions were amplified from genomic DNA using the immunoSEQ Assay, a bias-controlled multiplex PCR. The original methods were these. Nucleated cell counts per sample were estimated from amplification of reference gene primers within the assay. Sequence reads were collapsed and filtered to measure the absolute abundance of every unique TCRbeta CDR3 rearrangement. For each sample, productive Simpson clonality was calculated by taking the square root of Simpson's diversity index across productive rearrangements. TCRdb holds this immuneACCESS table with in-frame rearrangements only. Some clones are missing; in checked studies, unresolved V genes explain under half, and the rest has no known cause. V and J calls and clone size are those listed in that table; D and trimming were worked out from the DNA. A total of over 150,000 clones appear in this sample, roughly 81% of them only once. The ten largest clones represent approximately 12% of the sample.

This entry belongs to a study of blood T cell repertoires in COVID-19 (dated by TCRdb to the early 2020s). Regarding the study in general: Samples from collaborators originated in the United States, Italy and Spain and spanned both the acute and convalescent phases of COVID-19. The prospective study material was composed of cDNA or gDNA derived from T cells, B-cell-depleted T cells, or PBMCs. Subjects who had been exposed to COVID-19, were actively infected with it, or had recovered from it provided the deeply sampled blood TCRbeta repertoires that made up the dataset. The repertoires were released in a freely available public database meant as a resource for research on the immune response to SARS-CoV-2. The samples were drawn from two sources: the first 160 participants of the ongoing ImmuneRACE study, and approximately 1,300 subjects contributed by 6 global collaborators. Nearly every sample came with metadata listing a de-identified subject ID, COVID-19 status, age in years and sex. Where available, HLA class I and class II types were obtained from metadata supplied by the sample provider rather than from assay-based typing. Summary of the overall study and its limitations: The quantity of clinical and demographic metadata differed by source and by participant and was supplied without curation.

The material sequenced was peripheral blood. This clonotype was obtained from a woman older than 75 with COVID-19, enrolled during active disease. The chain employs TRBV7-9 and TRBJ2-7, with TRBD1 identical over 7 junction bases. The DNA sequence is as follows: TGTGCCAGCAGCCCGCGTGACAGGGAAACCTACGAGCAGTACTTC. Its protein reads: CASSPRDRETYEQYF.